Sequencing of this T cell receptor beta chain was carried out in a study of cytomegalovirus exposure and HLA in healthy donors. The PCR had 60 Vbeta and 13 Jbeta primers. TCRdb's copy holds only in-frame clones and misses some; the assay was immunoSEQ multiplex PCR. Of 95,000 to 130,000 clones listed, approximately 81% are singletons. Broader study findings: Follow-up analysis later connected one missense variant in DCLRE1C with trimming of TCR beta V- and J-genes. The study put 150 or so TCR beta chains on its list as cytomegalovirus-associated.

Details on this clone: Its antigen is unknown.

Healthy bone marrow donors made up the donor group. This receptor was obtained from a man in his thirties or forties in good health and CMV-seropositive. The sequencing sample was made of PBMCs.

As DNA, the CDR3 is TGTGCCAGCAGCCCAGGACTAGCGGGAGGGATCGAGCAGTACTTC. This gives the protein CASSPGLAGGIEQYF. This rearrangement joins TRBV7-2 to TRBJ2-7; 15 bases are shared with TRBD2. This CDR3 comprises 15 residues. The trim removed 5 bases at V and 6 bases at J, leaving 5 bases unmatched. CDR1 is SGHTA, CDR2 FQGNSA, per germline.